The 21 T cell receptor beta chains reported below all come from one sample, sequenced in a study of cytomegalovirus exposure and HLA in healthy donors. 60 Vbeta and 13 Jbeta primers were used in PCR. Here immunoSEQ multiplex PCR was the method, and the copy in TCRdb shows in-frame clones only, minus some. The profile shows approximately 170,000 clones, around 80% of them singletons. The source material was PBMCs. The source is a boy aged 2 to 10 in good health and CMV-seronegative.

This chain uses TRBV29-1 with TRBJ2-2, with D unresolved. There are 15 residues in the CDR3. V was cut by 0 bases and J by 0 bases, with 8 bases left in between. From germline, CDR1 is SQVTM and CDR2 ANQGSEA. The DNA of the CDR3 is TGCAGCGTTGAAGATTTGGCCGCGAACACCGGGGAGCTGTTTTTT. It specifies CSVEDLAANTGELFF.

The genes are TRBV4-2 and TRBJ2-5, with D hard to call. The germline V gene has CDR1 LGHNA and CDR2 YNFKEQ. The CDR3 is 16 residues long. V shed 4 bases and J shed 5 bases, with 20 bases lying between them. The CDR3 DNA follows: TGTGCCAGCAGCCGAGGTGGTGAGACTCCCGGGGAGACCCAGTACTTC. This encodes CASSRGGETPGETQYF.

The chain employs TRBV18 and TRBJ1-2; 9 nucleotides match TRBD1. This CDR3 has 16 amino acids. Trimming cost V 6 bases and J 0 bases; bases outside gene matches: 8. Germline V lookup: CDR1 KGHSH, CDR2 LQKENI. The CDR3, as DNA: TGTGCCAGCTCCCAAGGACAGGGGACGGCTAACTATGGCTACACCTTC. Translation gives CASSQGQGTANYGYTF.

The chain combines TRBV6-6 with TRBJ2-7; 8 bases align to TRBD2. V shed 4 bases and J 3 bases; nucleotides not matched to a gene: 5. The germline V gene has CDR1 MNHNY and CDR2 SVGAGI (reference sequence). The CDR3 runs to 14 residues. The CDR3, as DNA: TGTGCCAGCAGTTCTAGCGGGTTAAACTACGAGCAGTACTTC. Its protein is CASSSSGLNYEQYF.

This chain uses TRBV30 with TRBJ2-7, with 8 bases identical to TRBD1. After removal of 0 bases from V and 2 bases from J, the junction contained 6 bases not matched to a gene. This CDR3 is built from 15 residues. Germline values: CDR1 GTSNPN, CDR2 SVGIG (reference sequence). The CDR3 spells CAWSVSGTGAYEQYV. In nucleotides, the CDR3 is TGTGCCTGGAGTGTTTCCGGGACAGGAGCCTACGAGCAGTACGTC.

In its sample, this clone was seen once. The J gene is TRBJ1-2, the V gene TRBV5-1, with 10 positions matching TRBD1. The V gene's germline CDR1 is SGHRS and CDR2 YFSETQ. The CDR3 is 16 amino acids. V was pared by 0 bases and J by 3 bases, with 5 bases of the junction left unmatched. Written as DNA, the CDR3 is TGCGCCAGCAGCTTGGGTGCGACAGGGGGCTACTATGGCTACACCTTC. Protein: CASSLGATGGYYGYTF.

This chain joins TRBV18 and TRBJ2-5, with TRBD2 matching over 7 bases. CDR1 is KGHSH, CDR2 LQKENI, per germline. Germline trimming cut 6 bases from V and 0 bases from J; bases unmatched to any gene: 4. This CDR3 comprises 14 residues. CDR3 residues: CASSRLADQETQYF. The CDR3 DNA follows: TGTGCCAGCTCTCGCCTAGCGGACCAAGAGACCCAGTACTTC.

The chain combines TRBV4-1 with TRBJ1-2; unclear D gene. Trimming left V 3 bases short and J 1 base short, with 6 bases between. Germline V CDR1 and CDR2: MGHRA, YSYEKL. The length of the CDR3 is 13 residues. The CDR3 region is CASSHTDNYGYTF. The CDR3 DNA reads TGCGCCAGCAGCCATACAGATAACTATGGCTACACCTTC.

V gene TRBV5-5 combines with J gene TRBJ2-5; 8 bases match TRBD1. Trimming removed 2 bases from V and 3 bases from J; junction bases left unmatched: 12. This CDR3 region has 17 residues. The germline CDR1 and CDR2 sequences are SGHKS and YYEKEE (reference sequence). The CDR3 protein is CASSFPTGTGNEETQYF. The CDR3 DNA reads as TGTGCCAGCAGCTTCCCCACCGGGACAGGAAATGAAGAGACCCAGTACTTC.

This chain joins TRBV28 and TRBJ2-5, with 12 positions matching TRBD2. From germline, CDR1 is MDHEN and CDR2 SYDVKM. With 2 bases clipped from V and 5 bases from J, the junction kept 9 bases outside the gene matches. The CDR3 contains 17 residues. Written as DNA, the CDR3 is TGTGCCAGCAGTTTAATGCGGACTAGCGGGATTTGGGAGACCCAGTACTTC. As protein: CASSLMRTSGIWETQYF.

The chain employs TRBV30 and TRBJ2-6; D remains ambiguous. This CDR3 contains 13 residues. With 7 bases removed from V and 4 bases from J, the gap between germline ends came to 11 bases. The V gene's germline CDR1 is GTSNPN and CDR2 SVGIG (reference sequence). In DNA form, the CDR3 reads TGTGCCTCGAACGACGGGGGGGCCAACGTCCTGACTTTC. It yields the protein CASNDGGANVLTF.

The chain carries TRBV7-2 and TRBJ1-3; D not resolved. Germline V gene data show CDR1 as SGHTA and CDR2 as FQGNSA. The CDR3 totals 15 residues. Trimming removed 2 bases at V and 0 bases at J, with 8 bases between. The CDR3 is CASSLHRSSGNTIYF. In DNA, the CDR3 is TGTGCCAGCAGCTTACACAGAAGCTCTGGAAACACCATATATTTT.

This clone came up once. The DNA for the CDR3 is TGTGCCAGCAGTTTTACGGTTAATGAAAAACTGTTTTTT. As protein: CASSFTVNEKLFF. This chain links TRBV6-6 with TRBJ1-4, with no clear D. The germline V gene has CDR1 MNHNY and CDR2 SVGAGI (reference sequence). Trimming shortened V by 4 bases and J by 4 bases, and 7 bases separated the two germline ends. This CDR3 spans 13 amino acids.

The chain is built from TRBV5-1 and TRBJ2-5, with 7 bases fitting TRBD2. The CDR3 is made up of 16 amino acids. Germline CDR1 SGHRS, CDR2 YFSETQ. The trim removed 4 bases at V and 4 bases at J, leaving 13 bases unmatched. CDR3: CASSRKVAGEGETQYF. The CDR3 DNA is TGCGCCAGCAGCCGGAAGGTGGCGGGAGAAGGAGAGACCCAGTACTTC.

CDR3 loop: CASSLALAGVPETQYF. As DNA, the CDR3 is TGTGCCAGCAGCTTAGCGCTAGCGGGAGTACCCGAGACCCAGTACTTC. V gene TRBV7-8 combines with J gene TRBJ2-5, with TRBD2 matching over 10 bases. Germline loops: CDR1 SGHVS, CDR2 FQNEAQ. V gave up 0 bases and J gave up 5 bases; unmatched junction bases: 6. The CDR3 is 16 amino acids.

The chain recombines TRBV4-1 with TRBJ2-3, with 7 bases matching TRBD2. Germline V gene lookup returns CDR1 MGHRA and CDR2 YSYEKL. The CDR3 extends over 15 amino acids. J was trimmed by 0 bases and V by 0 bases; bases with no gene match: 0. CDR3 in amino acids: CASSQDGGSTDTQYF. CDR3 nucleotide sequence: TGCGCCAGCAGCCAAGACGGGGGGAGCACAGATACGCAGTATTTT.

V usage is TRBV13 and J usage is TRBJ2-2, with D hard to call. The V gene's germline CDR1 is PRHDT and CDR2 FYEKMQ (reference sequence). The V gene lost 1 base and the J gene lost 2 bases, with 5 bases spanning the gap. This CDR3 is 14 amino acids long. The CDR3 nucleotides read TGTGCCAGCAGCTTAGCAGGCAACACCGGGGAGCTGTTTTTT. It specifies CASSLAGNTGELFF.

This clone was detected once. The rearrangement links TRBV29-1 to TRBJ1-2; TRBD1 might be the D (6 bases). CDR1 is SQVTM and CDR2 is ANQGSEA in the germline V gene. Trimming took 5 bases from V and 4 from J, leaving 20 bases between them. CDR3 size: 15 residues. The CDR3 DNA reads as TGCAGCGTTCGGTCTGGGGGGGCTAGAAGCTATGGCTACACCTTC. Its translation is CSVRSGGARSYGYTF.

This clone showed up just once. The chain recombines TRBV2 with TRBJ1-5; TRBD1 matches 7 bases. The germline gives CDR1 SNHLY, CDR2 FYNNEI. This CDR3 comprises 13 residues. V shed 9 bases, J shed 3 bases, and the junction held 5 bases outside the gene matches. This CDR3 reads CASVTGPNQPQHF. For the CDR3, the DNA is TGTGCCAGTGTGACAGGGCCCAATCAGCCCCAGCATTTT. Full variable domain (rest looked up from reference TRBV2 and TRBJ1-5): EPEVTQTPSHQVTQMGQEVILRCVPISNHLYFYWYRQILGQKVEFLVSFYNNEISEKSEIFDDQFSVERPDGSNFTLKIRSTKLEDSAMYFCASVTGPNQPQHFGDGTRLSIL.

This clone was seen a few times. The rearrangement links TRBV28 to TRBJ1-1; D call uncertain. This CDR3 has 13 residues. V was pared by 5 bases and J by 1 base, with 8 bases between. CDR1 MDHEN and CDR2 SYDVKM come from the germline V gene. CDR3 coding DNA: TGTGCCAGCAGTACCCCCGGGAACACTGAAGCTTTCTTT. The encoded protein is CASSTPGNTEAFF.

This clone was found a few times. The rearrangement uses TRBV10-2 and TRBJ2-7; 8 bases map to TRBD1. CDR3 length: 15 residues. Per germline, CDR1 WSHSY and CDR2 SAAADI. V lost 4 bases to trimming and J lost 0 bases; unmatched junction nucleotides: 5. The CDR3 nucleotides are TGCGCCAGCAGTGGGGGACAGGCTATCTCCTACGAGCAGTACGTC. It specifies CASSGGQAISYEQYV.